This T cell receptor (beta chain) was identified during a study of control samples from healthy donors and cancer patients. Profiling relied on immunoSEQ multiplex PCR, and the TCRdb table lists in-frame clones only, not all of them. This repertoire shows 45,000 to 60,000 clones, 85% to 95% found once; its top ten account for around 4.2%. V was pared by 4 bases and J by 1 base, with 4 bases between. CDR3 size: 12 residues. In germline, CDR1 is SGHDT, CDR2 YYEEEE. This receptor was obtained from a man aged 30 to 45 in good health. Input material: blood. The chain uses TRBV5-6 and TRBJ2-3; no definite D call. The CDR3 nucleotides are TGTGCCAGCAGCCCCGGCACAGATACGCAGTATTTT. Encoded protein: CASSPGTDTQYF.